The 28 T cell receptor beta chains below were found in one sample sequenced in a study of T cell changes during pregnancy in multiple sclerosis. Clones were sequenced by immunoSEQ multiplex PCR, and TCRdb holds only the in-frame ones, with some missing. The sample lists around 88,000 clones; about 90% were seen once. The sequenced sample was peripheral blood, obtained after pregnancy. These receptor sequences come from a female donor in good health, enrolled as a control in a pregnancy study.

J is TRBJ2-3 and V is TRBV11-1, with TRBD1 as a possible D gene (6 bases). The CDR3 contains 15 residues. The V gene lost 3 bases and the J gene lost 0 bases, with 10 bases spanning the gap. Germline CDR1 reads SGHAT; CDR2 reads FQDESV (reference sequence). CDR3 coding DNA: TGTGCCAGCAGCTTCCACAGGGACAGCACAGATACGCAGTATTTT. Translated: CASSFHRDSTDTQYF. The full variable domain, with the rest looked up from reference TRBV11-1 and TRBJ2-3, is EAEVAQSPRYKITEKSQAVAFWCDPISGHATLYWYRQILGQGPELLVQFQDESVVDDSQLPKDRFSAERLKGVDSTLKIQPAELGDSAMYLCASSFHRDSTDTQYFGPGTRLTVL.

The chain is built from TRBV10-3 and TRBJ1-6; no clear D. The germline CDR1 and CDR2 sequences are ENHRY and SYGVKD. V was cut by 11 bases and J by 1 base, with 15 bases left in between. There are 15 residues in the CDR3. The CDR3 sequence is CASMEGESYNSPLHF. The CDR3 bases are TGTGCCTCTATGGAGGGAGAATCCTATAATTCACCCCTCCACTTT.

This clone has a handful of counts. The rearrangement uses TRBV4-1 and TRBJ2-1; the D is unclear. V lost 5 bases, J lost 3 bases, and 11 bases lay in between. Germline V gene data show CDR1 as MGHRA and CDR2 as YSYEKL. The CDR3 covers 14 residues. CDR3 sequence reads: CASSSVGLYNEQFF. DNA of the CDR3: TGCGCCAGCAGCTCCGTTGGGCTCTACAATGAGCAGTTCTTC.

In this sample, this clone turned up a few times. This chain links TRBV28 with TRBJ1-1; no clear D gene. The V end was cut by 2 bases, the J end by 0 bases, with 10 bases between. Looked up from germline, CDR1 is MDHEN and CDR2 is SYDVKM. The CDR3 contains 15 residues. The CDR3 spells CASSLAGSLNTEAFF. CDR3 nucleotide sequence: TGTGCCAGCAGTTTAGCGGGCAGTTTGAACACTGAAGCTTTCTTT.

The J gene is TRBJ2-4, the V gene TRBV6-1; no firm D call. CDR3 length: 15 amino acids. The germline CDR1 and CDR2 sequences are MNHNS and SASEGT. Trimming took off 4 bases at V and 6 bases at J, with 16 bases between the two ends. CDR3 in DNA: TGTGCCAGCAGTGCCCAGACATCGGAAGGAAACATTCAGTACTTC. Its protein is CASSAQTSEGNIQYF.

The CDR3 sequence is CASSLWQEQFF. CDR3 nucleotide sequence: TGTGCCAGCAGTTTATGGCAGGAGCAGTTCTTC. The gene calls are TRBV28 and TRBJ2-1, with D unresolved. The CDR3 has 11 amino acids. CDR1 is MDHEN and CDR2 is SYDVKM in the germline V gene. V lost 0 bases, J lost 10 bases, and 4 bases lay in between.

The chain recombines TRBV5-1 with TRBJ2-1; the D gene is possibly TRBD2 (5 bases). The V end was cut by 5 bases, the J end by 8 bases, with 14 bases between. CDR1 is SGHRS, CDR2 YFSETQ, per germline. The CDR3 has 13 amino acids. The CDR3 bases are TGCGCCAGCAGTAAGACCAAGGAGGATGAGCAGTTCTTC. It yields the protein CASSKTKEDEQFF.

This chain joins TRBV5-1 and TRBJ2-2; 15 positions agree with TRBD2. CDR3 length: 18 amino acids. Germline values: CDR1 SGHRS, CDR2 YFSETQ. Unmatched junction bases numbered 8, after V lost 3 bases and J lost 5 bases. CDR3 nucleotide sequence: TGCGCCAGCAGCTCCGGACTAGCGGGGGGGCTAGGGACCGGGGAGCTGTTTTTT. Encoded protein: CASSSGLAGGLGTGELFF.

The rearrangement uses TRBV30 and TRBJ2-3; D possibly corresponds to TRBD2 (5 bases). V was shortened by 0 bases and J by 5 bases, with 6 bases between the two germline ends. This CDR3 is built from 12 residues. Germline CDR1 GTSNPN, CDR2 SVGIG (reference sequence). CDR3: CAWSVRGDTQYF. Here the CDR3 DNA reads TGTGCCTGGAGTGTACGGGGAGATACGCAGTATTTT.

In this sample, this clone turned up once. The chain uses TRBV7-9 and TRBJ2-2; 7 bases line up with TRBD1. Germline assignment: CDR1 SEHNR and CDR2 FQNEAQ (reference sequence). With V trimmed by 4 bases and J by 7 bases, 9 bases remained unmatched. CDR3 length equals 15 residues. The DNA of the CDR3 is TGTGCCAGCAGCTACCAGACAGGGTTGGGCGGGGAGCTGTTTTTT. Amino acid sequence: CASSYQTGLGGELFF.

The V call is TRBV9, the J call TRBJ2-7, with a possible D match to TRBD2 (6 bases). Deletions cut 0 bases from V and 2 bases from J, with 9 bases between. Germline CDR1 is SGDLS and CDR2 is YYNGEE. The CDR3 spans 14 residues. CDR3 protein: CASSVGGIPYEQYF. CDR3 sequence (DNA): TGTGCCAGCAGCGTAGGCGGGATCCCCTACGAGCAGTACTTC.

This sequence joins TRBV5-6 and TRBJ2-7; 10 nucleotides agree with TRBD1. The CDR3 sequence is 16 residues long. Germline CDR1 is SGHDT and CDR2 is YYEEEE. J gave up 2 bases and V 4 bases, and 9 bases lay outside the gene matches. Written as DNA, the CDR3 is TGTGCCAGCAGCGTCATTCCGGGACAGGGGACCTACGAGCAGTACTTC. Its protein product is CASSVIPGQGTYEQYF. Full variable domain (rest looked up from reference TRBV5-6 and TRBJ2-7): DAGVTQSPTHLIKTRGQQVTLRCSPKSGHDTVSWYQQALGQGPQFIFQYYEEEERQRGNFPDRFSGHQFPNYSSELNVNALLLGDSALYLCASSVIPGQGTYEQYFGPGTRLTVT.

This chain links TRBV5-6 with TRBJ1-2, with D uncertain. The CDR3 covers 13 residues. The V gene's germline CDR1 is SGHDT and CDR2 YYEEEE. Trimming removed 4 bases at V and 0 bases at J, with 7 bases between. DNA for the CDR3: TGTGCCAGCAGCCTTACTTCTAACTATGGCTACACCTTC. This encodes CASSLTSNYGYTF.

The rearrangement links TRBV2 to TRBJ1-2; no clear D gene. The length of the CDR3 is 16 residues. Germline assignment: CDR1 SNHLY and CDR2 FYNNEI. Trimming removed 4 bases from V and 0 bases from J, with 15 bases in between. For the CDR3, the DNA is TGTGCCAGCAGTGTCTCTTTGAGCCTTACTAACTATGGCTACACCTTC. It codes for CASSVSLSLTNYGYTF.

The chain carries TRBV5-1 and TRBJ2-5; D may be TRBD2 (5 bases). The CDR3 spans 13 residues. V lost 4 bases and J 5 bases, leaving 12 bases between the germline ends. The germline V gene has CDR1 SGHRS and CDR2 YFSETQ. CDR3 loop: CASSGGPRETQYF. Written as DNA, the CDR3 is TGCGCCAGCAGCGGAGGACCGCGGGAGACCCAGTACTTC.

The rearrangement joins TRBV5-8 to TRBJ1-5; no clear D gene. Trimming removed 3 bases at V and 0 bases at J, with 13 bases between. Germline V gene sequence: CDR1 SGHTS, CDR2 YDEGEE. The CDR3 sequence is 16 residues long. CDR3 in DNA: TGTGCCAGCAGCTCCCACGGGCGGGTTAGCAATCAGCCCCAGCATTTT. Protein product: CASSSHGRVSNQPQHF.

The CDR3 is CASSLNPGLTGELFF. The CDR3 DNA reads as TGTGCCAGCAGTTTGAACCCCGGGTTAACCGGGGAGCTGTTTTTT. The V gene is TRBV27, the J gene TRBJ2-2; no firm D call. Deletions cut 3 bases from V and 5 bases from J, with 13 bases between. CDR3 size: 15 residues. CDR1 is MNHEY, CDR2 SMNVEV, per germline (reference sequence).

The CDR3 region is CASSEAGGTGPNEQFF. CDR3 bases: TGTGCCAGCAGTGAAGCCGGTGGGACAGGGCCTAATGAGCAGTTCTTC. The rearrangement links TRBV6-1 to TRBJ2-1; 9 positions match TRBD1. Germline values: CDR1 MNHNS, CDR2 SASEGT. V lost 0 bases to trimming and J lost 7 bases; unmatched junction nucleotides: 7. The CDR3 extends over 16 amino acids.

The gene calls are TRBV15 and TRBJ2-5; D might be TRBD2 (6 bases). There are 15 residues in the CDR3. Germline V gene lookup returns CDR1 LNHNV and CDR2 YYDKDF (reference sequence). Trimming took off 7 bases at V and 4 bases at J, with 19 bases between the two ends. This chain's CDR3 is CATTLLHQGGETQYF. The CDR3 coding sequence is TGTGCCACCACCTTACTCCACCAGGGAGGAGAGACCCAGTACTTC.

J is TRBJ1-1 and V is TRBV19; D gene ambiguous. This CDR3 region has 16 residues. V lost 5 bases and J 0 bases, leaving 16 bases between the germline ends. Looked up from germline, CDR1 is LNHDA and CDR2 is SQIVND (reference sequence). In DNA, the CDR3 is TGTGCCAGTAGTCCAACCCCGCAGGCCATGAACACTGAAGCTTTCTTT. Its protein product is CASSPTPQAMNTEAFF.

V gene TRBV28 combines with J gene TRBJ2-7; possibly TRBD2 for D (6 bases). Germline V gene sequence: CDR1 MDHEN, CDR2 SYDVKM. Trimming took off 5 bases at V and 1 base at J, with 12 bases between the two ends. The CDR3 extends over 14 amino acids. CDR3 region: CASSPSGRSYEQYF. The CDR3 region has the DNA TGTGCCAGCAGTCCCTCTGGGAGGTCCTACGAGCAGTACTTC.

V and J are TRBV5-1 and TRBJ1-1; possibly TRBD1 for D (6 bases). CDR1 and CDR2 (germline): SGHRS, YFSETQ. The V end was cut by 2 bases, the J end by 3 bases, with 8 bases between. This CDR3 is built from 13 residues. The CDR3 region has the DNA TGCGCCAGCAGCTTACAGGGAGACACTGAAGCTTTCTTT. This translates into CASSLQGDTEAFF.

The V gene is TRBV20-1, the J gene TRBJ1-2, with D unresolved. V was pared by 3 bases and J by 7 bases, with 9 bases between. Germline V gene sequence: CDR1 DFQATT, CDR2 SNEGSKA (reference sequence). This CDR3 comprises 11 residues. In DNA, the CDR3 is TGCAGTGCTAGGACAATAGGTGGCTACACCTTC. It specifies CSARTIGGYTF.

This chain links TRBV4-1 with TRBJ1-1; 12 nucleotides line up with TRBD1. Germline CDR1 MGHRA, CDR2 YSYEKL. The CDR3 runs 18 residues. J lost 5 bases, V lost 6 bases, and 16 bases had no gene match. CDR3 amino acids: CASSSMFRDRGRRTEAFF. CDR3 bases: TGCGCCAGCAGTTCGATGTTCCGGGACAGGGGGCGAAGGACTGAAGCTTTCTTT.

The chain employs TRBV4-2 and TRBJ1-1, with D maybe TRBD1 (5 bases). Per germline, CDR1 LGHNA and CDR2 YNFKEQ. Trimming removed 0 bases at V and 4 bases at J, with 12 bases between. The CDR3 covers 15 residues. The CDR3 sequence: CASSQEAGRPTEAFF. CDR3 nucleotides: TGTGCCAGCAGCCAAGAGGCGGGACGGCCCACTGAAGCTTTCTTT.

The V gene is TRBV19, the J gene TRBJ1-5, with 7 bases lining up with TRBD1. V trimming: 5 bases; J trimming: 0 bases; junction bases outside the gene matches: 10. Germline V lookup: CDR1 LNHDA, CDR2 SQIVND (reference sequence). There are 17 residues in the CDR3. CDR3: CASSPRDSLYSNQPQHF. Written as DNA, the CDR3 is TGTGCCAGTAGTCCCAGGGACAGCCTTTATAGCAATCAGCCCCAGCATTTT.

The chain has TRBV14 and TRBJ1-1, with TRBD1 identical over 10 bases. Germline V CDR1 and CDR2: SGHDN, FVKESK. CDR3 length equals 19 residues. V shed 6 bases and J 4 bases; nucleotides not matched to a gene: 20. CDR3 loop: CASSYLPPGTGDRATEAFF. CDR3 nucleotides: TGTGCCAGCAGTTACTTACCTCCCGGGACAGGGGATCGTGCCACTGAAGCTTTCTTT.

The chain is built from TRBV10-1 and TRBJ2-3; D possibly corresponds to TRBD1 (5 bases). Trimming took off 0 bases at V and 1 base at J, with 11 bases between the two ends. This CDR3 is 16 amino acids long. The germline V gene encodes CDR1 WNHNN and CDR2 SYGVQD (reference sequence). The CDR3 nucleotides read TGCGCCAGCAGTGAGTCGACTCCAGGGCGCACAGATACGCAGTATTTT. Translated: CASSESTPGRTDTQYF.